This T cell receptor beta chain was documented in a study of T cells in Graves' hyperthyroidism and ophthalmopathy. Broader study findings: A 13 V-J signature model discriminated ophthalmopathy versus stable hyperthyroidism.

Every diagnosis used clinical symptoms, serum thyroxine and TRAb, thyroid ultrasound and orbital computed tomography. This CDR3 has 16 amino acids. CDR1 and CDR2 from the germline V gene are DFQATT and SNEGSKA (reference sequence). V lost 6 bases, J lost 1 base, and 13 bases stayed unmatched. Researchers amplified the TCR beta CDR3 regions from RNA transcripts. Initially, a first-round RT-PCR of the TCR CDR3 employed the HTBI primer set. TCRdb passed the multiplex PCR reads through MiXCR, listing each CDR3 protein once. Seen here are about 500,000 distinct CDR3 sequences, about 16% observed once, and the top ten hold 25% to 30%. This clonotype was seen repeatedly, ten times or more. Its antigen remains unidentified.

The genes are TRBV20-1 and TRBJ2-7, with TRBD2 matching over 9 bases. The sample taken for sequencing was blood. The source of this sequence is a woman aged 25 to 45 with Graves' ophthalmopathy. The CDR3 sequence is CSACDYGTSSSYEQYF. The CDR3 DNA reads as TGCAGTGCCTGTGATTATGGGACTAGCAGTTCCTACGAGCAGTACTTC.